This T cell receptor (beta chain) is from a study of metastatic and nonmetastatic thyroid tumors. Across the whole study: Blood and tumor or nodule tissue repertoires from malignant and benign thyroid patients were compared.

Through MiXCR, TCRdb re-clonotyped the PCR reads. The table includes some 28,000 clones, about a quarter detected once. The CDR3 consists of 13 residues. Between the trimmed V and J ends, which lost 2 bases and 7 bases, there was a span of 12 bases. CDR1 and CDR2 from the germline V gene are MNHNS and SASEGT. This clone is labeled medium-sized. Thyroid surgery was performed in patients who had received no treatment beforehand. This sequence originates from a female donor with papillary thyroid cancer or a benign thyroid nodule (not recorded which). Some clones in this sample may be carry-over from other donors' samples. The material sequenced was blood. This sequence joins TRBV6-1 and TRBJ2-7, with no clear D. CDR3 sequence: CASSENELGEQYF. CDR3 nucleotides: TGTGCCAGCAGTGAAAATGAGCTCGGGGAGCAGTACTTC.